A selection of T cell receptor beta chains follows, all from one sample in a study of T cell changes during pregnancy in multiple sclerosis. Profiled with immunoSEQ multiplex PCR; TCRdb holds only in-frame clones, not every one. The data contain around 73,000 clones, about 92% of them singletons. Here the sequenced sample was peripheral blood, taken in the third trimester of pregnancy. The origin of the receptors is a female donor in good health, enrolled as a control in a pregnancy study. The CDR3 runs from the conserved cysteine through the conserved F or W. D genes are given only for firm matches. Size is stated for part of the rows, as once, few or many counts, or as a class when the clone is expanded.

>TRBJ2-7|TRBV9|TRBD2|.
TGTGCCAGCAGCGTAGGGCTTAGCGGGCTAGGGGAGCAGTACTTC
CASSVGLSGLGEQYF
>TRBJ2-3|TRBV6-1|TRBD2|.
TGTGCCAGCAGCAAACTAGCGGGGCATCAGTATTTT
CASSKLAGHQYF
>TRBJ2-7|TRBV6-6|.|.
TGTGCCAGCACGGGGCGGGACAGCTCCTACGAGCAGTACTTC
CASTGRDSSYEQYF
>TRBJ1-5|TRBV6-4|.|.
TGTGCCAGCAGTCCGGGGAGGTCGGAGCCCCAGCATTTT
CASSPGRSEPQHF
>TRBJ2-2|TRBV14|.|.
TGTGCCAGCAGCCACGGGGTATTCGGGGGGGAGCTGTTTTTT
CASSHGVFGGELFF
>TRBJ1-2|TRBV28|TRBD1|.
TGTGCCAGCAGCGAGGACAGGACCTCCCCTGGCTACACCTTC
CASSEDRTSPGYTF
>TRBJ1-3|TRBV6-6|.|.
TGTGCCAGCAGTTACTCTTCAGGGGCCGCTGGAAACACCATATATTTT
CASSYSSGAAGNTIYF
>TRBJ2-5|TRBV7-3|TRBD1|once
TGTGCCAGCAGCCGGACAGGGGGCGATAAAGAGACCCAGTACTTC
CASSRTGGDKETQYF
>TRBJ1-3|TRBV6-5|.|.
TGTGCCAGCACCGGGGTGGGCACCATATATTTT
CASTGVGTIYF
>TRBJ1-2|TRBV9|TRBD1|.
TGTGCCAGCAGCGGGGTTAGGGGGCGAGGGATTTATGGCTACACCTTC
CASSGVRGRGIYGYTF
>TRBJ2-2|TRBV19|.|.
TGTGCCAGTAGTGAGTGGTTCAGGGGCACCGGGGAGCTGTTTTTT
CASSEWFRGTGELFF
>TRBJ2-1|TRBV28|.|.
TGTGCCAGCAGTCCCCAGACTCTTCTCAATGAGCAGTTCTTC
CASSPQTLLNEQFF
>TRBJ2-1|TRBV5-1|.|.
TGCGCCAGCAGCTCTCGACAGTATAATGAGCAGTTCTTC
CASSSRQYNEQFF
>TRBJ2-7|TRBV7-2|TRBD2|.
TGTGCCAGCAGCTTTTCTAGCGGGAGCTCCTACGAGCAGTACTTC
CASSFSSGSSYEQYF
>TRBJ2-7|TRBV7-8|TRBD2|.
TGTGCCAGCAGCGGCATGGGGCTAGCGGGAGGGTACGAGCAGTACTTC
CASSGMGLAGGYEQYF
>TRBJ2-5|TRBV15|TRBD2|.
TGTGCCACCAGCAGAGATGGGGGGGGACGAGGCGAGACCCAGTACTTC
CATSRDGGGRGETQYF
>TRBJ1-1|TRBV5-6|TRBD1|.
TGTGCCAGCAGCAGGGACAGGGGATTGAACACTGAAGCTTTCTTT
CASSRDRGLNTEAFF
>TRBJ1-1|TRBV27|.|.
TGTGCCAGCAGTTTCTATCGTACCACTGAAGCTTTCTTT
CASSFYRTTEAFF
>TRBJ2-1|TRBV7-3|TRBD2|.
TGTGCCAGCAGCTTATTGCTAGCGGGAGTTAAGGGGAATGAGCAGTTCTTC
CASSLLLAGVKGNEQFF
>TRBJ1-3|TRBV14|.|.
TGTGCCAGCAGCCTCAACTCTGGAAACACCATATATTTT
CASSLNSGNTIYF
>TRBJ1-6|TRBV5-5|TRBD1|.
TGTGCCAGCAGGCTGGACAGGGGCTTTGCTTCACCCCTCCACTTT
CASRLDRGFASPLHF
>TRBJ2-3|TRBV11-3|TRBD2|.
TGTGCCAGCAGTCTGACTAGCGGGAGTCCAACAGATACGCAGTATTTT
CASSLTSGSPTDTQYF
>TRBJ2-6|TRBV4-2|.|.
TGTGCCAGCAGCCAGGACTCAGGGGTTGGGGCCAACGTCCTGACTTTC
CASSQDSGVGANVLTF
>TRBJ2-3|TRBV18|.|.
TGTGCCAGCTCACCACTGGGGGCTGGAGATACGCAGTATTTT
CASSPLGAGDTQYF
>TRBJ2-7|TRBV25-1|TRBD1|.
TGTGCCAGCAGACCCACAGGGGGCGGCGAGCAGTACTTC
CASRPTGGGEQYF
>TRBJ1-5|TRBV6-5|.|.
TGTGCCAGCAGTTATTCGGCAGGCGCGGGTCAGCCCCAGCATTTT
CASSYSAGAGQPQHF
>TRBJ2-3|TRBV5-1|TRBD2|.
TGCGCCAGCAGCTCCTTACCGCACGGGGGGGCCAGTGCAGATACGCAGTATTTT
CASSSLPHGGASADTQYF
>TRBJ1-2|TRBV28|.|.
TGTGCCAGCAGTTTCCTCCGGGACTATGGCTACACCTTC
CASSFLRDYGYTF
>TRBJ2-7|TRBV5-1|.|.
TGCGCCAGCAGCTTGGGACAGCAAACCTACGAGCAGTACTTC
CASSLGQQTYEQYF
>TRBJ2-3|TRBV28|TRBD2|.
TGTGCCAGCAGCCACTCACGCGGGGGGGTCACAGATACGCAGTATTTT
CASSHSRGGVTDTQYF
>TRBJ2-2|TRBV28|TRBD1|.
TGTGCCAGCATCCCCTTGGACAGGGGAGGGACCGGGGAGCTGTTTTTT
CASIPLDRGGTGELFF
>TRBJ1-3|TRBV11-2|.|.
TGTGCCAGCAGCTCGTGGGGGGGGGAATCTGGAAACACCATATATTTT
CASSSWGGESGNTIYF
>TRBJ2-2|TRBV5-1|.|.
TGCGCCAGCAGCTTGGACTTGGCAGGGAACACCGGGGAGCTGTTTTTT
CASSLDLAGNTGELFF
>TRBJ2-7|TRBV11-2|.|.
TGTGCCAGCAGCTTAAGGGGGACCTCGCACGAGCAGTACTTC
CASSLRGTSHEQYF
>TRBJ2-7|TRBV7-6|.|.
TGTGCCAGCAGCTTAATGGCGGGAAGCTACGAGCAGTACTTC
CASSLMAGSYEQYF
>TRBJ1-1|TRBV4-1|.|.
TGCGCCAGCAGCCAACGGGCAGGGGTGGGCACTGAAGCTTTCTTT
CASSQRAGVGTEAFF
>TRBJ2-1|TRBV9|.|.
TGTGCCAGCAGCGTTTCTGCGATCTACAATGAGCAGTTCTTC
CASSVSAIYNEQFF
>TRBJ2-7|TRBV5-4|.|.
TGTGCCAGCAGCCCCTCGAGCTCCGACTACGAGCAGTACTTC
CASSPSSSDYEQYF
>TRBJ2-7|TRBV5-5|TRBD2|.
TGTGCCAGCAGCCAGAGCGGGGGGACCCCCTACGAGCAGTACTTC
CASSQSGGTPYEQYF
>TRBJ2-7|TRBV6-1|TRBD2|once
TGTGCCAGCAGTGAAAGAGTAGCGGGGGGCTACGAGCAGTACTTC
CASSERVAGGYEQYF
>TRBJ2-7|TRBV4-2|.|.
TGTGCCAGCAGCCAAGGCCAGGGTAGCTCCTACGAGCAGTACTTC
CASSQGQGSSYEQYF
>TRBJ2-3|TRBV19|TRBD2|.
TGTGCCAGTAGTATTAGCGGGGGGATTCGGACGCAGTATTTT
CASSISGGIRTQYF
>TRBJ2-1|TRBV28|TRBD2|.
TGTGCCAGCAGGTTCTCCGGGGGGTACAATGAGCAGTTCTTC
CASRFSGGYNEQFF
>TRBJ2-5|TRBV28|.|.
TGTGCCACCGCCAGGGGGGTGCGAGGGGAGACCCAGTACTTC
CATARGVRGETQYF
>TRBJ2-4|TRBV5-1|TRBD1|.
TGCGCCAGCAGTGCAGGGGGCTTAGACATTCAGTACTTC
CASSAGGLDIQYF
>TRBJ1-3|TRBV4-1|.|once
TGCGCCAGCAGCCCCCCCAGGGTTGCAAACACCATATATTTT
CASSPPRVANTIYF
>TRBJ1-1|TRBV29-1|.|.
TGCAGCGTTGAAGTAGCCGACAGTCCTGCTTTCTTT
CSVEVADSPAFF
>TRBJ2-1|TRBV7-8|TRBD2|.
TGTGCCAGCAGCTTTAACACCCTAATCTCTTGGGCTAGCGGGGGGTTCAGGGGTCAGCAGTTCTTC
CASSFNTLISWASGGFRGQQFF
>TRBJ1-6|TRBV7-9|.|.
TGTGCCAGCAGCACAGACCGCGAGGGGAGGAATTCACCCCTCCACTTT
CASSTDREGRNSPLHF
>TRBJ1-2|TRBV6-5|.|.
TGTGCCAGCAGAGGAACCGGACAGAATTATTATGGCTACACCTTC
CASRGTGQNYYGYTF
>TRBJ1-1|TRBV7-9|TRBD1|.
TGTGCCAGCAGCGAGACAGGGCTGAACACTGAAGCTTTCTTT
CASSETGLNTEAFF
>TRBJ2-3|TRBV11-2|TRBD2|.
TGTGCCAGCAGAACCACTAGCGGGGGGACCACAGATACGCAGTATTTT
CASRTTSGGTTDTQYF
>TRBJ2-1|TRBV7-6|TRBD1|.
TGTGCCAGCAGCCCTGGGGACAGGGAGATAAATGAGCAGTTCTTC
CASSPGDREINEQFF
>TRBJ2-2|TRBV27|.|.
TGTGCCAGCACCACGCCAAGGCAGGGGAACACCGGGGAGCTGTTTTTT
CASTTPRQGNTGELFF
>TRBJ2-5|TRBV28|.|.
TGTGCCAGCAGTCAACTAGAGTATGAGACCCAGTACTTC
CASSQLEYETQYF